This TCR beta chain comes out of a study of T cells in Graves' hyperthyroidism and ophthalmopathy. Researchers amplified the TCR beta CDR3 regions from RNA transcripts. The TCR CDR3 first-round RT-PCR relied on the HTBI primer set. From the multiplex PCR reads, TCRdb called clonotypes with MiXCR, one entry per CDR3 protein. The table includes hundreds of thousands of distinct CDR3 sequences, 13% detected once. The study defined stable Graves' hyperthyroidism as no ophthalmopathy progression within 18 months. This clonotype was detected many times. What it binds is not known. General study results and limits: Blood also contained most expanded thyroid clonotypes above 0.001.

V lost 4 bases and J lost 4; bases outside the gene matches: 9. CDR3 length: 15 amino acids. CDR1 is LNHDA and CDR2 is SQIVND in the germline V gene (reference sequence). The chain has TRBV19 and TRBJ1-1; 7 bases match TRBD1. The sequencing sample was made of blood. The sequence came from a woman younger than 35 with Graves' hyperthyroidism. The CDR3 DNA is TGTGCCAGTAGTACCCACAGGGGACAGAGCACTGAAGCTTTCTTT. Translation gives CASSTHRGQSTEAFF.